One sample yielded the 19 T cell receptor beta chains listed below, sequenced in a study of radiotherapy plus CTLA-4 blockade in lung cancer. Produced via immunoSEQ multiplex PCR; TCRdb's table is partial and in-frame only. The sample records 85,000 to 100,000 clones, roughly 86% being singletons. Sequencing was performed on peripheral blood, taken from a patient treated with radiotherapy plus ipilimumab. These receptors were collected from a human donor with non-small cell lung cancer that progressed on radiotherapy plus ipilimumab.

This chain's CDR3 is CASRPPAGYGYTF. The CDR3 bases are TGTGCCAGCAGGCCCCCCGCTGGGTATGGCTACACCTTC. This chain joins TRBV6-5 and TRBJ1-2; D is undetermined. Germline CDR1 and CDR2: MNHEY and SVGAGI. The CDR3 runs 13 residues. V was trimmed by 6 bases and J by 5 bases, leaving 13 bases between them.

There are a few counts of this clone. The chain recombines TRBV19 with TRBJ2-7; 9 bases are shared with TRBD1. CDR1 is LNHDA, CDR2 SQIVND, per germline (reference sequence). V was pared by 8 bases and J by 2 bases, with 7 bases of the junction left unmatched. This CDR3 is 14 amino acids long. CDR3 region: CASVPGQGPYEQYF. The CDR3 DNA sequence: TGTGCCAGTGTGCCGGGACAGGGACCCTACGAGCAGTACTTC.

The rearrangement joins TRBV18 to TRBJ1-2; D not certain. The ends were cut back, 3 bases at V and 8 bases at J, with 16 bases in the middle. Germline CDR1 is KGHSH and CDR2 is LQKENI. The CDR3 is made up of 14 amino acids. This chain's CDR3 is CASSPTALDRGYTF. The CDR3 nucleotides read TGTGCCAGCTCACCGACTGCTTTGGATCGGGGCTACACCTTC.

The chain recombines TRBV4-3 with TRBJ1-2; D unresolved. The CDR3 is 13 amino acids. V lost 3 bases and J lost 2, with 7 bases in between. CDR1 is LGHNA and CDR2 is YSLEER in the germline V gene. The CDR3 protein is CASSHPGNYGYTF. The CDR3 nucleotides are TGCGCCAGCAGCCATCCGGGGAACTATGGCTACACCTTC.

V usage is TRBV5-1 and J usage is TRBJ1-6, with no clear D. The germline CDR1 and CDR2 sequences are SGHRS and YFSETQ. Trimming took 0 bases from V and 7 from J, leaving 5 bases between them. There are 13 residues in the CDR3. In DNA form, the CDR3 reads TGCGCCAGCAGCTTGGGCCAGAATTCACCCCTCCACTTT. Protein product: CASSLGQNSPLHF.

This chain links TRBV28 with TRBJ1-2; D is possibly TRBD1 (5 bases). The V end was cut by 8 bases, the J end by 4 bases, with 14 bases between. The length of the CDR3 is 13 residues. Germline loops: CDR1 MDHEN, CDR2 SYDVKM. DNA for the CDR3: TGTGCCAGCTTCTCCGGGACCTCCTATGGCTACACCTTC. Amino acid sequence: CASFSGTSYGYTF.

The V call is TRBV7-2, the J call TRBJ1-1; a weak D match, TRBD1 (5 bases). Germline CDR1 SGHTA, CDR2 FQGNSA. V was cut by 1 base and J by 11 bases, with 17 bases left in between. The CDR3 sequence is 14 residues long. The CDR3 loop is CASSLGRPGNSAFF. In DNA, the CDR3 is TGTGCCAGCAGCTTAGGAAGGCCAGGGAATAGTGCTTTCTTT.

The rearrangement links TRBV7-2 to TRBJ1-1; maybe TRBD1 (6 bases). Trimming shortened V by 4 bases and J by 2 bases, and 14 bases separated the two germline ends. CDR3 length equals 15 residues. Germline CDR1 and CDR2: SGHTA and FQGNSA. The CDR3 DNA follows: TGTGCCAGCAGCTCTTACAGGGTTTCAAACACTGAAGCTTTCTTT. Its translation: CASSSYRVSNTEAFF.

The V gene is TRBV2, the J gene TRBJ1-4; TRBD1 is a possible D gene (5 bases). The CDR3 has 14 amino acids. Trimming cost V 1 base and J 8 bases, with 11 bases left between them. Per the germline V gene, CDR1 is SNHLY and CDR2 is FYNNEI. CDR3 coding DNA: TGTGCCAGCAGTGAAGGGCAGGGCCACGAAAAACTGTTTTTT. Protein: CASSEGQGHEKLFF.

The rearrangement joins TRBV9 to TRBJ2-2; no clear D gene. Germline V gives CDR1 SGDLS, CDR2 YYNGEE. Trimming left V 6 bases short and J 1 base short, with 4 bases between. The CDR3 contains 12 residues. This chain's CDR3 is CASNKNTGELFF. The DNA of the CDR3 is TGTGCCAGCAACAAGAACACCGGGGAGCTGTTTTTT. The full variable domain, its missing parts supplied by reference TRBV9 and TRBJ2-2, is DSGVTQTPKHLITATGQRVTLRCSPRSGDLSVYWYQQSLDQGLQFLIQYYNGEERAKGNILERFSAQQFPDLHSELNLSSLELGDSALYFCASNKNTGELFFGEGSRLTVL.

This chain joins TRBV9 and TRBJ2-3; D call uncertain. The CDR3 totals 14 residues. Trimming removed 4 bases at V and 2 bases at J, with 11 bases between. Germline CDR1 reads SGDLS; CDR2 reads YYNGEE. CDR3 DNA: TGTGCCAGCAGCCTTAGGGCTAACACAGATACGCAGTATTTT. Translation gives CASSLRANTDTQYF.

The rearrangement links TRBV6-6 to TRBJ2-5; 7 bases align to TRBD2. V lost 2 bases and J lost 7; bases outside the gene matches: 4. CDR1 is MNHNY and CDR2 is SVGAGI in the germline V gene (reference sequence). The CDR3 has 13 amino acids. The CDR3, as DNA: TGTGCCAGCAGTTACCAGGGAGGGAGGACCCAGTACTTC. Translating gives CASSYQGGRTQYF.

The genes are TRBV19 and TRBJ1-5; 7 bases match TRBD1. The CDR3 length is 15 residues. V gave up 6 bases and J gave up 7 bases; unmatched junction bases: 12. Per germline, CDR1 LNHDA and CDR2 SQIVND (reference sequence). The CDR3 here is CASSRDWTGRQPQHF. CDR3 DNA: TGTGCCAGTAGCCGGGACTGGACAGGCCGCCAGCCCCAGCATTTT.

This clone was seen once. The chain couples TRBV25-1 to TRBJ1-2; weak D call: TRBD1 (6 bases). The ends were cut back, 3 bases at V and 2 bases at J, with 13 bases in the middle. Germline CDR1 and CDR2: MGHDK and SYGVNS. CDR3 length: 15 residues. The CDR3 here is CASSEARTANYGYTF. CDR3 coding DNA: TGTGCCAGCAGTGAGGCGCGGACAGCCAACTATGGCTACACCTTC.

The chain uses TRBV5-1 and TRBJ1-3; TRBD1 is a possible D gene (5 bases). This CDR3 is built from 15 residues. In germline, CDR1 is SGHRS, CDR2 YFSETQ. The V end lost 1 base, the J end lost 0 bases, and 8 bases lay between the germline ends. Here the CDR3 DNA reads TGCGCCAGCAGCTTGCAGGGAGACTCTGGAAACACCATATATTTT. Its protein is CASSLQGDSGNTIYF. The whole variable domain, remainder taken from reference TRBV5-1 and TRBJ1-3, is KAGVTQTPRYLIKTRGQQVTLSCSPISGHRSVSWYQQTPGQGLQFLFEYFSETQRNKGNFPGRFSGRQFSNSRSEMNVSTLELGDSALYLCASSLQGDSGNTIYFGEGSWLTVV.

The chain recombines TRBV30 with TRBJ2-1, with D uncertain. Germline V gene lookup returns CDR1 GTSNPN and CDR2 SVGIG (reference sequence). V lost 3 bases, J lost 9 bases, and 9 bases lay in between. The CDR3 totals 11 residues. CDR3 bases: TGTGCCTGGAGGTCATTGGTTGAGCAGTTCTTC. Protein: CAWRSLVEQFF.

The gene calls are TRBV13 and TRBJ2-1; D ambiguous. The CDR3 is made up of 15 amino acids. CDR1 is PRHDT, CDR2 FYEKMQ, per germline (reference sequence). V was shortened by 3 bases and J by 1 base, with 10 bases between the two germline ends. The CDR3 DNA reads TGTGCCAGCAGCTTGTTCCGTATTTCCTACAATGAGCAGTTCTTC. It codes for CASSLFRISYNEQFF.

The chain recombines TRBV6-5 with TRBJ1-6; 9 bases map to TRBD1. The J segment lost 10 bases and the V segment lost 4 bases, leaving 11 bases of the junction unmatched. The CDR3 is made up of 16 amino acids. Per germline, CDR1 MNHEY and CDR2 SVGAGI. CDR3 in DNA: TGTGCCAGCAGTTTCGCATCCGGGACAGGGAAATCACCCCTCCACTTT. Translation: CASSFASGTGKSPLHF.

The gene calls are TRBV4-3 and TRBJ2-3, with a weak D call TRBD1 (5 bases). V was pared by 0 bases and J by 2 bases, with 12 bases between. In germline, CDR1 is LGHNA, CDR2 YSLEER. CDR3 length equals 16 residues. In DNA form, the CDR3 reads TGCGCCAGCAGCCAAGAATGGGGCAGTTTCACAGATACGCAGTATTTT. Translated: CASSQEWGSFTDTQYF.